This T cell receptor (beta chain) is from a study of cytomegalovirus exposure and HLA in healthy donors. Notes on the study in general: In a later analysis, across HLA loci, associated TCR counts were highest for DRB1, lowest for HLA-C.

In the PCR, 60 Vbeta and 13 Jbeta primers were used. The method was immunoSEQ multiplex PCR; TCRdb's version includes in-frame clones alone and lacks a portion of them. The sample includes 100,000 to 150,000 clones, over 60% of them seen just once. Of note for this clone: Antigen specificity is unknown.

This clonotype was obtained from a woman in her sixties or seventies in good health and CMV-seronegative. Source material: PBMCs.

This CDR3 is CASSRSGVAGGYEQYF. The CDR3 nucleotides read TGCGCCAGCAGCCGGTCGGGGGTGGCGGGAGGGTACGAGCAGTACTTC. The chain couples TRBV4-1 to TRBJ2-7, with 9 bases identical to TRBD2. This CDR3 contains 16 residues. CDR1 is MGHRA, CDR2 YSYEKL, per germline. Losses at the gene ends were 4 bases for V and 4 bases for J; bases not matched to a gene: 11.